The present T cell receptor (beta chain) was sequenced within a study of immune reconstitution after stem cell transplant in scleroderma. TCRdb re-derived calls from the RT-PCR reads in MiXCR, one entry per CDR3 protein. The table records 1,900 or so distinct CDR3 sequences, approximately 3.6% of them present only once. This clonotype is medium-sized within its sample. The CDR3 spans 12 residues. Trimming stripped 4 bases from V and 7 bases from J, with 13 bases between. CDR1 is SQVTM and CDR2 is ANQGSEA in the germline V gene. The sample here was taken before or after autologous hematopoietic stem cell transplantation (not recorded which). The receptor was derived from a male donor with systemic sclerosis. V gene TRBV29-1 combines with J gene TRBJ2-5; weak D call: TRBD2 (7 bases). The CDR3 is CSVGGLGGTQYF. In DNA, the CDR3 is TGCAGCGTTGGAGGACTAGGGGGGACCCAGTACTTC.